This T cell receptor (beta chain) was identified during a study of CD8 T cells in ankylosing spondylitis (dated by TCRdb to the late 2010s). Notes on the research overall: The study profiled T cell receptor beta repertoires in healthy donors and ankylosing spondylitis patients to find disease-linked TCR variants. In total, the full study cohort was made up of some 100 healthy donors and roughly 27 ankylosing spondylitis patients. Peripheral blood was sampled, and synovial fluid was additionally collected from ankylosing spondylitis patients. Broad study findings and their caveats: Blood from ankylosing spondylitis patients appeared to be characterized by a TCR beta motif made up of several highly homologous amino acid variants. According to the report, matched synovial fluid samples from ankylosing spondylitis patients were significantly enriched for the disease-linked clones. The disease-linked clones showed a CD8+ phenotype and occurred at relatively low frequencies in peripheral blood. Some motif variants were previously reported in synovial fluid and blood of reactive arthritis patients, suggesting common disease-initiation mechanisms.

Instrument on record: Illumina HiSeq 2500. Quantitative 5'-RACE with molecular barcodes was used to prepare TCR beta libraries. The authors' analysis ran thus. To identify disease-linked TCR variants, a new computational method was used, one built on a probabilistic model of VDJ rearrangement. TCRdb reprocessing: public reads trimmed at Q25 with fastp, clones called with MiXCR, in-frame beta chains kept. Identical CDR3 proteins give one entry, which carries the most common genes and DNA. These V and J calls originate from TCRdb's pipeline instead of the authors' own analysis. Across this sample there are roughly 670,000 distinct CDR3 sequences, with 15% to 20% seen only once. Of the sample, under 20% is held by the ten largest clones. This clonotype was picked up a small number of times. Its antigen is currently not known. No qualities accompany the bases; no much larger clone lies one base away. The CDR3 numbers 15 residues from cysteine through phenylalanine. The retained sequence is limited to the CDR3, 45 bases, with the frame set at the first base. A distance of 16 bases separates the germline ends of V and J, which lose 5 bases and 2 bases respectively. The germline V gene gives CDR1 as MDHEN and CDR2 as SYDVKM.

The rearrangement combines TRBV28 with TRBJ2-7, with a weak D call of TRBD1 (6 bases match). The TCR comes from a male donor with ankylosing spondylitis. Sequencing input: blood, either unsorted or a sorted T cell fraction (not recorded which). The CDR3 reads CASSRPGVGAYEQYF. The DNA sequence is given as TGTGCCAGCAGTCGGCCAGGGGTAGGGGCCTACGAGCAGTACTTC.